The clone carrying this T cell receptor (beta chain) was recorded at least ten times. The entry originates in a study of T cells after yellow fever vaccination. The CDR3 runs to 13 residues. V trimming: 6 bases; J trimming: 2 bases; junction bases outside the gene matches: 3. A universal primer site and UMIs were added as TCR cDNA was made by 5'RACE template switching. MiXCR, applied by TCRdb to the 5' RACE reads, yields one record per CDR3 protein. The profile shows just under 600,000 distinct CDR3 sequences, roughly 13% of them singletons. The chain carries TRBV12-3 or TRBV12-4 and TRBJ1-1, with TRBD1 identical over 7 bases. Sequencing used PBMCs, obtained on the day of the yellow fever booster vaccination. This clonotype was sampled from a man younger than 40 who received the YFV17D yellow fever vaccine. The CDR3 reads CASRGQTNTEAFF. CDR3 coding DNA: TGTGCCAGCAGGGGACAGACTAACACTGAAGCTTTCTTT.